This T cell receptor (beta chain) appears in the sequencing data of a study of CD4 T cells in relation to SARS-CoV-2 and coronaviruses. The study, taken as a whole, reports: Compared with monoreactive clones, crossreactive clones showed significantly weaker SARS-CoV-2 expansion.

Measured with immunoSEQ multiplex PCR; TCRdb has only the in-frame clones, and not every one. The data contain 18,000 or so clones, 60% to 85% of them singletons. Germline V gene lookup returns CDR1 SGHRS and CDR2 YFSETQ. J gave up 4 bases and V 0 bases, and 8 bases lay outside the gene matches. This CDR3 contains 17 residues. About this clone: Its antigen is still unknown.

Unexposed donor CD4+ T cells date from about 2011-2018, before the COVID-19 pandemic. The cells were cultured for under 13 days before CD4+ T cells were isolated. The receptor comes from a human donor in good health. What was sequenced was CD4+ T cells from PBMCs, cultured in vitro. This chain connects TRBV5-1 to TRBJ2-2, with 8 bases fitting TRBD1. DNA of the CDR3: TGCGCCAGCAGCTTGGTAGCGCAGGGGGCTGGCACCGGGGAGCTGTTTTTT. Protein: CASSLVAQGAGTGELFF.